The rows below give T cell receptor beta chains drawn from one sample of a study of CD4 T cells in relation to SARS-CoV-2 and coronaviruses. The data were produced by immunoSEQ multiplex PCR, yet TCRdb's version contains in-frame clones alone and is incomplete. The table shows around 37,000 clones, with 70% to 90% occurring only once. Specimen: memory CD4+ T cells from PBMCs. These TCRs come from an adult with COVID-19. CDR3s include the opening cysteine and the closing phenylalanine or tryptophan. D genes are given only for firm matches. Not every row has a clone size; where given, it reads once, few, many or a size class.

V	size	J	D	CDR3	DNA
TRBV6-6	once	TRBJ1-4	TRBD1	CASSYMSGGEEKLFF	TGTGCCAGCAGTTACATGTCAGGGGGGGAAGAAAAACTGTTTTTT
TRBV20-1	-	TRBJ1-1	TRBD1	CSASNPTGGDTEAFF	TGCAGTGCTAGTAATCCTACAGGGGGCGATACTGAAGCTTTCTTT
TRBV5-1	-	TRBJ2-3	-	CASSPTGDTQYF	TGCGCCAGCAGCCCCACTGGGGATACGCAGTATTTT
TRBV6-5	-	TRBJ1-1	-	CASSRGGERAFF	TGTGCCAGCAGCCGCGGGGGGGAAAGGGCTTTCTTT
TRBV27	-	TRBJ2-1	TRBD2	CASSSPGGEGRNEQFF	TGTGCCAGCAGTTCCCCCGGTGGGGAGGGCCGAAATGAGCAGTTCTTC
TRBV6-1	-	TRBJ2-3	TRBD2	CASSEVGRRERIGDTQYF	TGTGCCAGCAGTGAAGTAGGTCGGCGGGAGAGGATAGGGGATACGCAGTATTTT
TRBV5-1	-	TRBJ2-2	-	CASSLMSAGHTGELFF	TGCGCCAGCAGCTTGATGTCGGCAGGGCATACCGGGGAGCTGTTTTTT
TRBV27	-	TRBJ1-1	-	CASSTRKGQVAFF	TGTGCCAGCAGCACTCGGAAGGGGCAGGTAGCTTTCTTT
TRBV11-1	-	TRBJ1-2	-	CASSLDPGLNYGYTF	TGTGCCAGCAGCTTAGACCCGGGACTTAACTATGGCTACACCTTC
TRBV7-2	-	TRBJ2-7	-	CASSLAPMAKQYF	TGTGCCAGCAGCTTAGCCCCCATGGCTAAGCAGTACTTC
TRBV7-2	-	TRBJ2-1	-	CASSNSREQFF	TGTGCCAGCAGCAACTCTCGCGAGCAGTTCTTC